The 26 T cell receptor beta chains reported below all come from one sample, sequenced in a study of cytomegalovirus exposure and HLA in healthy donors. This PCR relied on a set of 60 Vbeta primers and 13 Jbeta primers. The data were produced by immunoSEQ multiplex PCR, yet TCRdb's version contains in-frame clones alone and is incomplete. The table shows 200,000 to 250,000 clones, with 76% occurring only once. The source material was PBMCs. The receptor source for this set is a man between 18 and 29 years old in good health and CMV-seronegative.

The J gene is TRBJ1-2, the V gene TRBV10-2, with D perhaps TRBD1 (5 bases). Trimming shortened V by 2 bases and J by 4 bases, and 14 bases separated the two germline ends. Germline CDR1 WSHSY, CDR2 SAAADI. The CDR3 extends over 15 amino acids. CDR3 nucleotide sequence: TGCGCCAGCAGTGAGCCGGGTACGGGGGGCTATGGCTACACCTTC. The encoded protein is CASSEPGTGGYGYTF.

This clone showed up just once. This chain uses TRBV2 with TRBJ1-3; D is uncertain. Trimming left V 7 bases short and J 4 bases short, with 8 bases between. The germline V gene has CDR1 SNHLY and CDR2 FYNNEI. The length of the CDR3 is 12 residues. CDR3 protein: CASMLAGNTIYF. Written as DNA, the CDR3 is TGTGCCAGCATGTTGGCCGGAAACACCATATATTTT.

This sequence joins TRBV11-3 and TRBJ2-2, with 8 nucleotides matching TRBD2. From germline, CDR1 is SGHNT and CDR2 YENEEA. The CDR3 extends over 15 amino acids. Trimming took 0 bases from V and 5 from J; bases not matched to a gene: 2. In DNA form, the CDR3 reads TGTGCCAGCAGCTTAGATGGCGGGGGGACCGGGGAGCTGTTTTTT. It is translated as CASSLDGGGTGELFF.

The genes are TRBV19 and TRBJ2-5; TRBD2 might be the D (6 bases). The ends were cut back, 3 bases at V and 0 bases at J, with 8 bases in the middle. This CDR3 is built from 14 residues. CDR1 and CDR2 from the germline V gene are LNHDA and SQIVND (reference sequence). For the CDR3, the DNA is TGTGCCAGTAGTATTAGGAGGGACCAAGAGACCCAGTACTTC. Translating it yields CASSIRRDQETQYF.

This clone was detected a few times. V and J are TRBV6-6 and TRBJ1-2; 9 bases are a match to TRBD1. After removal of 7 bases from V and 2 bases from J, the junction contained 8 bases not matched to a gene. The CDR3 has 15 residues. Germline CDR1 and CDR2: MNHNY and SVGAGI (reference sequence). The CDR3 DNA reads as TGTGCCAGCACCCTAACAGGACAGGGGAACTATGGCTACACCTTC. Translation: CASTLTGQGNYGYTF.

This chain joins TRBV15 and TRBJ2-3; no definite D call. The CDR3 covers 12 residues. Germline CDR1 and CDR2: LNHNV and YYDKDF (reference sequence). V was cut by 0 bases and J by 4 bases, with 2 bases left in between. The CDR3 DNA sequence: TGTGCCACCAGCAGAGACGCAGATACGCAGTATTTT. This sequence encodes CATSRDADTQYF. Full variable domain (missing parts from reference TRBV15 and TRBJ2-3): DAMVIQNPRYQVTQFGKPVTLSCSQTLNHNVMYWYQQKSSQAPKLLFHYYDKDFNNEADTPDNFQSRRPNTSFCFLDIRSPGLGDTAMYLCATSRDADTQYFGPGTRLTVL.

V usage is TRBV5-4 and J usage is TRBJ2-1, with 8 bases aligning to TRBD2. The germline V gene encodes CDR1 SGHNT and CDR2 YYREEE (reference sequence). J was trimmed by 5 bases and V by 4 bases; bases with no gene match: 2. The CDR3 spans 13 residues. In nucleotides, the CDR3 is TGTGCCAGCAGCGGACTAGCCGACAATGAGCAGTTCTTC. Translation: CASSGLADNEQFF.

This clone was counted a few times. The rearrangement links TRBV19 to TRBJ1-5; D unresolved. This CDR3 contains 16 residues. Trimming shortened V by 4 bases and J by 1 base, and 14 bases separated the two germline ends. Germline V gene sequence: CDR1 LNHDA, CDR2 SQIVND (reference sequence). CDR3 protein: CASSTRDLGSNQPQHF. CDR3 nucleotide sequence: TGTGCCAGTAGTACCCGGGATTTAGGGAGCAATCAGCCCCAGCATTTT.

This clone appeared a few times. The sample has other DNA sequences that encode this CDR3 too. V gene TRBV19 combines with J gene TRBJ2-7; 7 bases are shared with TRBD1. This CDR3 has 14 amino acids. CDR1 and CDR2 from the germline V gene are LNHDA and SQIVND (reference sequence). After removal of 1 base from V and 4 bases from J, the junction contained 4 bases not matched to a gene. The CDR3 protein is CASSIGGGAYEQYF. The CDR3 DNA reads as TGTGCCAGTAGTATAGGAGGGGGCGCTTACGAGCAGTACTTC.

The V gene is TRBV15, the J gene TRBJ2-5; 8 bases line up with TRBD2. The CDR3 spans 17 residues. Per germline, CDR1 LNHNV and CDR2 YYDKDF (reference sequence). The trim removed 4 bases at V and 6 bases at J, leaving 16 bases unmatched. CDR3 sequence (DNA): TGTGCCACCAGCAAGGATTGGGCGAGCGGGAGTCCCAAGACCCAGTACTTC. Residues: CATSKDWASGSPKTQYF.

The CDR3 nucleotides are TGTGCCAGCAGCTTGGGCGGGGGAGATGGCTACACCTTC. Protein product: CASSLGGGDGYTF. V usage is TRBV5-8 and J usage is TRBJ1-2, with a possible D match to TRBD1 (5 bases). The germline V gene has CDR1 SGHTS and CDR2 YDEGEE. Trimming cost V 0 bases and J 6 bases, with 9 bases left between them. The length of the CDR3 is 13 residues.

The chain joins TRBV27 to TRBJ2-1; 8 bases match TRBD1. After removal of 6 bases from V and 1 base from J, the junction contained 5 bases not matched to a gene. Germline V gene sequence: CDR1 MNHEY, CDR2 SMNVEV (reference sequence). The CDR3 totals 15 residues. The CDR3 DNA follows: TGTGCCAGCAGACCCTACAGGGGGTCCTACAATGAGCAGTTCTTC. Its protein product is CASRPYRGSYNEQFF.

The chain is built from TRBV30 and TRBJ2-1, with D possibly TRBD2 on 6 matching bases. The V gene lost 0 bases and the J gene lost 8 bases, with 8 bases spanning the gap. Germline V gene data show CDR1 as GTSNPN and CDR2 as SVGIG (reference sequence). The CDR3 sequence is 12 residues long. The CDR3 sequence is CAWSVPGDEQFF. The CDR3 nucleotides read TGTGCCTGGAGTGTACCGGGGGATGAGCAGTTCTTC.

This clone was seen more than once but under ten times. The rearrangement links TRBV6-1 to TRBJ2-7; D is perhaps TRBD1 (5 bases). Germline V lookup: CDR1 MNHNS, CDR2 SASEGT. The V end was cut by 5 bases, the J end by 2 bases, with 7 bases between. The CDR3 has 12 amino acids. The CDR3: CASSQGTYEQYF. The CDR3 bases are TGTGCCAGCAGTCAGGGCACCTACGAGCAGTACTTC.

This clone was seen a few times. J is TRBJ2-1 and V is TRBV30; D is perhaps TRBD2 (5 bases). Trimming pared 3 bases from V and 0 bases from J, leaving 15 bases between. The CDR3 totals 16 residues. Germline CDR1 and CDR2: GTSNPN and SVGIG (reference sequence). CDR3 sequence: CAWSRRAGSSYNEQFF. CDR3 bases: TGTGCCTGGAGCCGCCGGGCGGGTAGCTCCTACAATGAGCAGTTCTTC.

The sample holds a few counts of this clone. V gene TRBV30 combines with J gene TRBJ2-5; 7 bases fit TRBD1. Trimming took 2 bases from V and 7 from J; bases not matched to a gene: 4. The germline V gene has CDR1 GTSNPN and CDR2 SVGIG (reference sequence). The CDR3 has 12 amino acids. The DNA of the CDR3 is TGTGCCTGGAGTTCAGGGGGAAGGACCCAGTACTTC. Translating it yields CAWSSGGRTQYF.

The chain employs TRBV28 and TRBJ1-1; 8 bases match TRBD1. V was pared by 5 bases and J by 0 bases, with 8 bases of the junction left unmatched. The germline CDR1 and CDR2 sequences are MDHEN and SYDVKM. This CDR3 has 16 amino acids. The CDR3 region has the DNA TGTGCCAGCAGTCTCGCTAGACAGGGGTTGAACACTGAAGCTTTCTTT. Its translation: CASSLARQGLNTEAFF.

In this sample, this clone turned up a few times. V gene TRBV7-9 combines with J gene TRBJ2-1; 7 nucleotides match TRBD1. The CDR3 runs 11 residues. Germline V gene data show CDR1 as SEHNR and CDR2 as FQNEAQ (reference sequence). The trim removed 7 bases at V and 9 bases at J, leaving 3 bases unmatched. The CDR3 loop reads CASTTGAEQFF. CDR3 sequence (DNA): TGTGCCAGCACCACAGGGGCTGAGCAGTTCTTC.

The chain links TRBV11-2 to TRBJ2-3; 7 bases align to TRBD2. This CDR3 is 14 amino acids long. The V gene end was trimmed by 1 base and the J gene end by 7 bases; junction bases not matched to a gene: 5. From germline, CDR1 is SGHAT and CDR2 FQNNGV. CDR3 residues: CASSLGGGINTQYF. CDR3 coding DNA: TGTGCCAGCAGCTTAGGGGGAGGGATAAATACGCAGTATTTT.

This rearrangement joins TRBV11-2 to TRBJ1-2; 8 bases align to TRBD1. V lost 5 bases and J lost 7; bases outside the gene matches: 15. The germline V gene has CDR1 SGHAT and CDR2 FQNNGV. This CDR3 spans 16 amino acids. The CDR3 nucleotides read TGTGCCAGCAGCCCCGGGTTGGCAGGGGGCCGTTCTGGCTACACCTTC. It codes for CASSPGLAGGRSGYTF.

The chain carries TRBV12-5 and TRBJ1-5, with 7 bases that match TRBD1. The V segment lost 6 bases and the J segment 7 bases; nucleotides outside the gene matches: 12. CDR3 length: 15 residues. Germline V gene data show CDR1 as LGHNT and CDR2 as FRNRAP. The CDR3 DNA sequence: TGTGCTAGTGGCGATACCGACAGGGACGGCCAGCCCCAGCATTTT. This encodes CASGDTDRDGQPQHF.

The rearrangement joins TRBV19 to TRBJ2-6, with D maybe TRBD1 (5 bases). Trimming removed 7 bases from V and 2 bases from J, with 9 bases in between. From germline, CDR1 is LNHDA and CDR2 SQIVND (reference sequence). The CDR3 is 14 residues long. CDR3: CASKSRAGANVLTF. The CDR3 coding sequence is TGTGCCAGTAAATCCAGGGCTGGGGCCAACGTCCTGACTTTC.

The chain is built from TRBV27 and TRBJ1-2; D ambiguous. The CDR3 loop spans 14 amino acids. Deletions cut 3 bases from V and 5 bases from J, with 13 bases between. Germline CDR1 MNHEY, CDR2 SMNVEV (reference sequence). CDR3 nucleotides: TGTGCCAGCAGTTTGGGCCGGGGAGAGTATGGCTACACCTTC. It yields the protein CASSLGRGEYGYTF.

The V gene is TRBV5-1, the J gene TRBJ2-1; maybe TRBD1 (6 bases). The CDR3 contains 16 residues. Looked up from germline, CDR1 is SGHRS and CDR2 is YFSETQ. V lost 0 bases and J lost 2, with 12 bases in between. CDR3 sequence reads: CASSLAGTSTYNEQFF. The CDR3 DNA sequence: TGCGCCAGCAGCTTGGCTGGGACATCCACCTACAATGAGCAGTTCTTC.

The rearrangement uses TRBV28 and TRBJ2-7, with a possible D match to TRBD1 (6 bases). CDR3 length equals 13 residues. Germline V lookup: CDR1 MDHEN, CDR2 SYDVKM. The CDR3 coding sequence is TGTGGTTCAGGGACATTATACAAATACGAGCAGTACTTC. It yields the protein CGSGTLYKYEQYF.

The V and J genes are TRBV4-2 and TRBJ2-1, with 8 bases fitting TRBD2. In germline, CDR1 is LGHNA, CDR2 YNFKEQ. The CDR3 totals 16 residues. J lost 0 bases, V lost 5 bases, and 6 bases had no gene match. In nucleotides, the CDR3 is TGTGCCAGCAGCATAAAACTAGCGGCCTCCTACAATGAGCAGTTCTTC. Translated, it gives CASSIKLAASYNEQFF.